Sequencing of this TCR beta chain was carried out in a study of blood T cell repertoires in COVID-19. This CDR3 is 14 amino acids long. Germline values: CDR1 MRHNA, CDR2 SNTAGT. The V and J ends lost 5 bases and 0 bases, in that order; junction bases with no gene match: 1. Regarding this clone: The sample carries other DNA sequences with the same CDR3.

Produced via immunoSEQ multiplex PCR; TCRdb's table is partial and in-frame only. Of almost 350,000 clones in the sample, roughly 90% were seen once. This receptor was obtained from an older woman with COVID-19, enrolled during active disease. The V call is TRBV6-4, the J call TRBJ2-1; 7 nucleotides match TRBD1. The material sequenced was peripheral blood. CDR3 DNA sequence: TGTGCCAGCAGTCCAGGGGGCTCCTACAATGAGCAGTTCTTC. Its protein product is CASSPGGSYNEQFF.